The 23 T cell receptor beta chains below were found in one sample sequenced in a study of CD8 T cells in Susac syndrome. With random hexamers, about 0.45 to 1 ug RNA was reverse transcribed. TCRdb reprocessed the immunoSEQ multiplex PCR reads with MiXCR, giving one entry per CDR3 protein. The repertoire holds around 170,000 distinct CDR3 sequences, with 95% as singletons. The specimen was CD8+ T cells from PBMCs. Source of these receptors: a human donor with Susac syndrome.

V is TRBV12-3 or TRBV12-4 and J is TRBJ1-1, with 8 bases lining up with TRBD1. The CDR3 runs to 14 residues. The V segment lost 6 bases and the J segment 4 bases; nucleotides outside the gene matches: 7. The CDR3 bases are TGTGCCAGCAGCATGGGACAGGAGGGCACTGAAGCTTTCTTT. It is translated as CASSMGQEGTEAFF.

V usage is TRBV20-1 and J usage is TRBJ2-7, with 7 bases matching TRBD2. The junction had 10 bases not matched to a gene; V was cut back by 6 bases and J by 2 bases. The CDR3 is 14 residues long. Germline values: CDR1 DFQATT, CDR2 SNEGSKA (reference sequence). In nucleotides, the CDR3 is TGCAGTGCCGGGGGTCCTAGCGGTACCTACGAGCAGTACTTC. It is translated as CSAGGPSGTYEQYF.

The CDR3 nucleotides read TGCAGTGCTAGTTCAGGGTTTGGAAACACCATATATTTT. This encodes CSASSGFGNTIYF. V is TRBV20-1 and J is TRBJ1-3, with a tentative D call TRBD1 (5 bases). The CDR3 is made up of 13 amino acids. Germline loops: CDR1 DFQATT, CDR2 SNEGSKA (reference sequence). The V end lost 3 bases, the J end lost 3 bases, and 9 bases lay between the germline ends.

CDR3 protein: CARVGGNEQFF. CDR3 coding DNA: TGCGCCAGAGTAGGGGGGAATGAGCAGTTCTTC. The rearrangement joins TRBV5-1 to TRBJ2-1, with D perhaps matching TRBD1 or TRBD2 (6 bases each). Trimming pared 8 bases from V and 7 bases from J, leaving 10 bases between. The germline V gene encodes CDR1 SGHRS and CDR2 YFSETQ. CDR3 size: 11 residues.

The chain uses TRBV4-1 and TRBJ1-1; D perhaps matches TRBD1 (5 bases). Germline-derived CDR1 and CDR2 are MGHRA and YSYEKL. The germline V and J ends were trimmed by 0 bases and 0 bases, with 8 bases remaining between them. This CDR3 comprises 15 residues. The DNA of the CDR3 is TGCGCCAGCAGCCAAGATTCAGGGATGAACACTGAAGCTTTCTTT. It specifies CASSQDSGMNTEAFF.

This sequence joins TRBV29-1 and TRBJ2-2; TRBD2 agrees at 11 bases. The CDR3 has 17 residues. Trimming cost V 3 bases and J 4 bases; bases outside gene matches: 10. In germline, CDR1 is SQVTM, CDR2 ANQGSEA. This CDR3 reads CSVDLSSGGSFTGELFF. The DNA of the CDR3 is TGCAGCGTTGACCTCTCTAGCGGGGGGTCTTTCACCGGGGAGCTGTTTTTT.

J is TRBJ2-1 and V is TRBV5-1; 7 bases line up with TRBD1. The CDR3 spans 12 residues. Germline V gene lookup returns CDR1 SGHRS and CDR2 YFSETQ. After removal of 4 bases from V and 9 bases from J, the junction contained 4 bases not matched to a gene. The CDR3 spells CASSGDSAEQFF. CDR3 bases: TGCGCCAGCAGCGGGGACAGCGCTGAGCAGTTCTTC.

This clonotype was seen just once. The V and J genes are TRBV20-1 and TRBJ1-5, with TRBD1 as a possible D gene (6 bases). The CDR3 loop spans 14 amino acids. Trimming took 4 bases from V and 6 from J, leaving 16 bases between them. Germline CDR1 and CDR2: DFQATT and SNEGSKA (reference sequence). The chain's CDR3 is CSAKTGIGGQPQHF. The CDR3, as DNA: TGCAGTGCTAAGACAGGAATCGGCGGTCAGCCCCAGCATTTT.

This clonotype was seen just once. The chain uses TRBV29-1 and TRBJ2-7; tentative D call: TRBD2 (5 bases). There are 14 residues in the CDR3. V was clipped by 3 bases and J by 4 bases, with 16 bases between them. The germline V gene has CDR1 SQVTM and CDR2 ANQGSEA. The CDR3 region is CSVDIDGNWYEQYF. The CDR3 DNA follows: TGCAGCGTTGATATAGACGGGAACTGGTACGAGCAGTACTTC.

The gene calls are TRBV9 and TRBJ1-3; no clear D gene. Germline lookup yields CDR1 SGDLS and CDR2 YYNGEE. Trimming left V 7 bases short and J 4 bases short, with 3 bases between. The CDR3 is 10 amino acids. The CDR3: CASSGNTIYF. The CDR3 DNA follows: TGTGCCAGCTCAGGAAACACCATATATTTT.

The chain joins TRBV3-1 to TRBJ1-2, with TRBD1 as a possible D gene (6 bases). The CDR3 runs 14 residues. Trimming removed 2 bases from V and 6 bases from J, with 13 bases in between. Germline V gene lookup returns CDR1 LGHDT and CDR2 YNNKEL (reference sequence). CDR3 in amino acids: CASSQSGRGDGYTF. The DNA for the CDR3 is TGTGCCAGCAGCCAATCAGGCAGGGGTGATGGCTACACCTTC.

J is TRBJ2-3 and V is TRBV11-2; D not resolved. CDR3 length: 15 amino acids. The V end lost 2 bases, the J end lost 2 bases, and 11 bases lay between the germline ends. Germline V gene data show CDR1 as SGHAT and CDR2 as FQNNGV. CDR3 loop: CASSLSYSSTDTQYF. Written as DNA, the CDR3 is TGTGCCAGCAGCTTATCCTACTCTTCCACAGATACGCAGTATTTT.

This chain links TRBV7-9 with TRBJ1-1; D is uncertain. Germline-derived CDR1 and CDR2 are SEHNR and FQNEAQ (reference sequence). Trimming took off 2 bases at V and 0 bases at J, with 16 bases between the two ends. This CDR3 has 17 amino acids. The CDR3 nucleotides are TGTGCCAGCAGCTTAAGAATCGTGACACGGATGAACACTGAAGCTTTCTTT. It translates to CASSLRIVTRMNTEAFF.

The CDR3 DNA reads as TGCAGCGCCCCGGGACTAGCGGGCACCGGGGAGCTGTTTTTT. It yields the protein CSAPGLAGTGELFF. The rearrangement links TRBV29-1 to TRBJ2-2; 12 bases align to TRBD2. Germline V gene sequence: CDR1 SQVTM, CDR2 ANQGSEA. This CDR3 region has 14 residues. Trimming at V came to 7 bases and at J to 4 bases, leaving 4 bases not matched to a gene.

V and J are TRBV7-8 and TRBJ2-2; the D gene is possibly TRBD1 (5 bases). The CDR3 contains 17 residues. Germline V gene data show CDR1 as SGHVS and CDR2 as FQNEAQ. The V and J ends lost 3 bases and 5 bases respectively, with 19 bases between them. The CDR3 DNA is TGTGCCAGCAGCTTCCCTGAACAGGCTAGGCGAACCGGGGAGCTGTTTTTT. Translated: CASSFPEQARRTGELFF.

The J gene is TRBJ1-2, the V gene TRBV6-2 or TRBV6-3; TRBD1 might be the D (5 bases). In germline, CDR1 is MNHEY, CDR2 SVGEGT. Trimming took 3 bases from V and 6 from J, leaving 17 bases between them. This CDR3 region has 15 residues. In DNA form, the CDR3 reads TGTGCCAGCAGTTATTTAACGGGAGGGGTCGATGGCTACACCTTC. Its translation is CASSYLTGGVDGYTF.

CDR3 nucleotide sequence: TGCGCCAGCAGCCATCGGGGTTATCCAAACACCGGGGAGCTGTTTTTT. This encodes CASSHRGYPNTGELFF. The chain is built from TRBV4-1 and TRBJ2-2, with D perhaps matching TRBD2 (5 bases). The germline CDR1 and CDR2 sequences are MGHRA and YSYEKL. V was clipped by 3 bases and J by 2 bases, with 13 bases between them. This CDR3 region has 16 residues.

V gene TRBV12-3 or TRBV12-4 combines with J gene TRBJ2-3; D is unresolved. This CDR3 is 14 amino acids long. V lost 7 bases to trimming and J lost 4 bases, with 15 bases between them. The CDR3 here is CASNGPLAADTQYF. The CDR3 DNA reads as TGTGCCAGCAATGGCCCCTTGGCGGCAGATACGCAGTATTTT.

The V call is TRBV2, the J call TRBJ1-1; maybe TRBD1 (5 bases). Between the trimmed V and J ends, which lost 8 bases and 0 bases, there was a span of 13 bases. This CDR3 contains 14 residues. Per germline, CDR1 SNHLY and CDR2 FYNNEI. This CDR3 is CASLVRQLNTEAFF. The CDR3 coding sequence is TGTGCCAGCCTAGTAAGACAGCTGAACACTGAAGCTTTCTTT.

The chain employs TRBV20-1 and TRBJ1-5, with TRBD1 matching over 7 bases. CDR3 length: 15 residues. Germline CDR1 reads DFQATT; CDR2 reads SNEGSKA (reference sequence). CDR3 DNA sequence: TGCAGCTATCTTTCCGGGACAGCACCTAATCAGCCCCAGCATTTT. This sequence encodes CSYLSGTAPNQPQHF.

The chain recombines TRBV5-1 with TRBJ2-7; 8 positions agree with TRBD1. V lost 2 bases to trimming and J lost 4 bases; unmatched junction nucleotides: 8. CDR3 length equals 15 residues. CDR1 and CDR2 (germline): SGHRS, YFSETQ. The DNA for the CDR3 is TGCGCCAGCAGCTTACAGGGGGGAGCTTCGTACGAGCAGTACTTC. It codes for CASSLQGGASYEQYF.

This chain joins TRBV3-1 and TRBJ2-7; D not certain. This CDR3 contains 14 residues. The germline CDR1 and CDR2 sequences are LGHDT and YNNKEL (reference sequence). Trimming shortened V by 0 bases and J by 3 bases, and 9 bases separated the two germline ends. Here the CDR3 reads CASSQDGKGYEQYF. The CDR3, as DNA: TGTGCCAGCAGCCAAGATGGGAAAGGCTACGAGCAGTACTTC.

This chain connects TRBV12-3 or TRBV12-4 to TRBJ2-7, with D perhaps matching TRBD1 (6 bases). CDR3 length equals 14 residues. The ends were cut back, 6 bases at V and 4 bases at J, with 16 bases in the middle. CDR3 sequence: CASSQTGPAYEQYF. CDR3 coding DNA: TGTGCCAGCAGCCAAACAGGGCCGGCGTACGAGCAGTACTTC.